Below, 20 T cell receptor beta chains from the same sample are listed, as sequenced in a study of regulatory T cells in long-lasting Graves disease. As to time point: newly diagnosed GD, antithyroid drugs for less than 3 months. Researchers made the TCR library from RNA that was extracted from PBMCs. According to the study, TCR beta libraries were built with iRepertoire HTBI primers and CDR3-region Arm-PCR. MiXCR was run by TCRdb on the multiplex PCR reads, yielding one entry per CDR3 protein. The sample has 540,000 or so distinct CDR3 sequences; around an eighth are singletons. This same sample was also taken into another study, of T cells in Graves' hyperthyroidism and ophthalmopathy.

Material: peripheral blood mononuclear cells (PBMCs), obtained at new diagnosis, from a patient treated with antithyroid drugs. All receptors come from a man aged 25 to 40 with Graves disease.

There are many counts of this clonotype. The chain has TRBV7-2 and TRBJ2-3; 8 bases agree with TRBD1. J was trimmed by 0 bases and V by 4 bases; bases with no gene match: 6. Germline loops: CDR1 SGHTA, CDR2 FQGNSA. The CDR3 sequence is 16 residues long. CDR3 sequence (DNA): TGTGCCAGCAGCTCCCAGGGACAGGCCAGCACAGATACGCAGTATTTT. Translating it yields CASSSQGQASTDTQYF.

This clonotype came up many times. The chain has TRBV18 and TRBJ2-7; D gene ambiguous. From germline, CDR1 is KGHSH and CDR2 LQKENI. The CDR3 contains 14 residues. V was cut by 3 bases and J by 1 base, with 10 bases left in between. In nucleotides, the CDR3 is TGTGCCAGCTCACCTTTAGACATATCCTACGAGCAGTACTTC. This sequence encodes CASSPLDISYEQYF.

In its sample, this clonotype was seen many times. The chain carries TRBV29-1 and TRBJ2-7; no firm D call. From germline, CDR1 is SQVTM and CDR2 ANQGSEA. CDR3 length: 14 amino acids. Trimming removed 1 base at V and 4 bases at J, with 14 bases between. In DNA, the CDR3 is TGCAGCGTTGAAGGCTCTGGCACTCATTACGAGCAGTACTTC. It is translated as CSVEGSGTHYEQYF.

This chain connects TRBV5-6 to TRBJ1-1; 12 bases are shared with TRBD1. Trimming took 2 bases from V and 4 from J; bases not matched to a gene: 6. This CDR3 has 16 residues. Per germline, CDR1 SGHDT and CDR2 YYEEEE. The CDR3 DNA reads as TGTGCCAGCAGCTTCCGGGACAGGGGGCTCGGCACTGAAGCTTTCTTT. It codes for CASSFRDRGLGTEAFF.

V gene TRBV7-9 combines with J gene TRBJ1-2; D gene uncertain. Trimming pared 2 bases from V and 8 bases from J, leaving 12 bases between. The CDR3 spans 13 residues. Germline V gene sequence: CDR1 SEHNR, CDR2 FQNEAQ (reference sequence). CDR3 in amino acids: CASSLSDFGGYTF. In nucleotides, the CDR3 is TGTGCCAGCAGCTTATCAGATTTCGGGGGCTACACCTTC.

There are many counts of this clonotype. V usage is TRBV7-9 and J usage is TRBJ2-3, with 8 positions matching TRBD2. CDR3 length: 13 amino acids. With 5 bases clipped from V and 4 bases from J, the junction kept 2 bases outside the gene matches. Per germline, CDR1 SEHNR and CDR2 FQNEAQ (reference sequence). CDR3 DNA: TGTGCCAGCAGCCCCGGGGGGGCAGATACGCAGTATTTT. Residues: CASSPGGADTQYF.

This rearrangement joins TRBV20-1 to TRBJ2-7, with D maybe TRBD2 (5 bases). The CDR3 runs to 13 residues. Germline V gene data show CDR1 as DFQATT and CDR2 as SNEGSKA (reference sequence). The V and J ends lost 5 bases and 2 bases respectively, with 13 bases between them. The CDR3 nucleotides are TGCAGTGCTGACGGACTGATGGCCTACGAGCAGTACTTC. It yields the protein CSADGLMAYEQYF.

This clonotype has more than one count but fewer than ten. The chain uses TRBV5-6 and TRBJ2-1; maybe TRBD2 (5 bases). There are 14 residues in the CDR3. Germline lookup yields CDR1 SGHDT and CDR2 YYEEEE. The V end was cut by 5 bases, the J end by 7 bases, with 16 bases between. The CDR3 is CASSWTDRENEQFF. CDR3 sequence (DNA): TGTGCCAGCAGTTGGACTGACCGCGAGAATGAGCAGTTCTTC.

Many counts were recorded for this clonotype. This chain uses TRBV7-8 with TRBJ2-1, with D hard to call. V gave up 4 bases and J gave up 8 bases, with 15 bases separating them. CDR1 SGHVS and CDR2 FQNEAQ come from the germline V gene. This CDR3 region has 14 residues. In DNA, the CDR3 is TGTGCCAGCAGCTCGACTTTAGGGCCCGATGAGCAGTTCTTC. This sequence encodes CASSSTLGPDEQFF. The variable domain in full, with the rest retrieved from reference TRBV7-8 and TRBJ2-1, is GAGVSQSPRYKVAKRGQDVALRCDPISGHVSLFWYQQALGQGPEFLTYFQNEAQLDKSGLPSDRFFAERPEGSVSTLKIQRTQQEDSAVYLCASSSTLGPDEQFFGPGTRLTVL.

There are many counts of this clonotype. V usage is TRBV2 and J usage is TRBJ1-1, with unresolved D. Germline V gene data show CDR1 as SNHLY and CDR2 as FYNNEI. Trimming stripped 8 bases from V and 1 base from J, with 8 bases between. This CDR3 is built from 12 residues. The CDR3 spells CASRAPNTEAFF. In DNA form, the CDR3 reads TGTGCCAGCCGGGCGCCGAACACTGAAGCTTTCTTT.

Regarding this clonotype: This clone may be a read error of a much larger clone one base away. The rearrangement joins TRBV11-2 to TRBJ2-2; TRBD2 agrees at 7 bases. Losses at the gene ends were 4 bases for V and 7 bases for J; bases not matched to a gene: 12. Per germline, CDR1 SGHAT and CDR2 FQNNGV. This CDR3 contains 16 residues. Here the CDR3 reads CASSSRRGGSNGELFF. The CDR3, as DNA: TGTGCCAGCAGCTCCAGAAGGGGCGGGAGCAACGGGGAGCTGTTTTTT. The full variable domain, rest sourced from reference TRBV11-2 and TRBJ2-2, is EAGVAQSPRYKIIEKRQSVAFWCNPISGHATLYWYQQILGQGPKLLIQFQNNGVVDDSQLPKDRFSAERLKGVDSTLKIQPAKLEDSAVYLCASSSRRGGSNGELFFGEGSRLTVL.

The sample holds a few counts of this clonotype. V usage is TRBV20-1 and J usage is TRBJ2-1, with 7 bases fitting TRBD2. Losses at the gene ends were 6 bases for V and 0 bases for J; bases not matched to a gene: 8. Germline V gene sequence: CDR1 DFQATT, CDR2 SNEGSKA (reference sequence). The CDR3 consists of 15 residues. Written as DNA, the CDR3 is TGCAGTGCCCGGGAGGCCGATTACTCCTACAATGAGCAGTTCTTC. Protein sequence: CSAREADYSYNEQFF.

This clonotype was found a few times. The V call is TRBV10-3, the J call TRBJ2-7; 10 nucleotides agree with TRBD1. Germline V lookup: CDR1 ENHRY, CDR2 SYGVKD. The CDR3 is 13 amino acids. The junction had 8 bases not matched to a gene; V was cut back by 9 bases and J by 6 bases. The CDR3 nucleotides read TGTGCCATTCAAACCGGGACAGGGGTCGAGCAGTACTTC. Translating it yields CAIQTGTGVEQYF.

There are many counts of this clonotype. V gene TRBV3-1 combines with J gene TRBJ2-4; 7 nucleotides match TRBD1. From germline, CDR1 is LGHDT and CDR2 YNNKEL (reference sequence). J lost 7 bases, V lost 4 bases, and 13 bases had no gene match. The CDR3 loop spans 16 amino acids. CDR3 nucleotides: TGTGCCAGCAGCCCCATCCAGACAGGGCGAAGTAACATTCAGTACTTC. Amino acid sequence: CASSPIQTGRSNIQYF.

The chain is built from TRBV11-2 and TRBJ2-1; 7 nucleotides line up with TRBD2. With V trimmed by 4 bases and J by 3 bases, 6 bases remained unmatched. CDR3 length: 15 residues. CDR1 SGHAT and CDR2 FQNNGV come from the germline V gene. CDR3 amino acids: CASSSPGRNYNEQFF. CDR3 coding DNA: TGTGCCAGCAGCTCTCCCGGGAGGAACTACAATGAGCAGTTCTTC. The whole variable domain, remainder taken from reference TRBV11-2 and TRBJ2-1, is EAGVAQSPRYKIIEKRQSVAFWCNPISGHATLYWYQQILGQGPKLLIQFQNNGVVDDSQLPKDRFSAERLKGVDSTLKIQPAKLEDSAVYLCASSSPGRNYNEQFFGPGTRLTVL.

This clonotype was observed at least ten times. The chain has TRBV7-9 and TRBJ2-1; D unclear. The CDR3 consists of 14 residues. V lost 1 base and J lost 0, with 4 bases in between. Germline-derived CDR1 and CDR2 are SEHNR and FQNEAQ (reference sequence). CDR3 DNA: TGTGCCAGCAGCTTAGATAGCTCCTACAATGAGCAGTTCTTC. Encoded protein: CASSLDSSYNEQFF.

This clonotype has more than one count but fewer than ten. This clone may be a read error of a much larger clone one base away. The chain links TRBV12-3 or TRBV12-4 to TRBJ2-1; D gene unclear. The CDR3 extends over 13 amino acids. CDR3 protein: CASSLNSYNEQSF. CDR3 sequence (DNA): TGTGCCAGCAGTTTAAACAGCTACAATGAGCAGTCCTTC.

This clonotype was seen many times. V gene TRBV27 combines with J gene TRBJ2-1, with no clear D. Germline V lookup: CDR1 MNHEY, CDR2 SMNVEV (reference sequence). V shed 6 bases and J shed 0 bases, with 12 bases lying between them. The CDR3 extends over 15 amino acids. CDR3 sequence: CASSLWAGSYNEQFF. Here the CDR3 DNA reads TGTGCCAGCAGCCTATGGGCAGGCTCCTACAATGAGCAGTTCTTC.

The chain employs TRBV9 and TRBJ2-5; 8 nucleotides align to TRBD2. The V segment lost 3 bases and the J segment 4 bases; nucleotides outside the gene matches: 11. CDR1 SGDLS and CDR2 YYNGEE come from the germline V gene. The CDR3 has 16 amino acids. The CDR3 here is CASSEAPITSGETQYF. The CDR3, as DNA: TGTGCCAGCAGCGAGGCCCCGATCACTAGCGGAGAGACCCAGTACTTC.

V usage is TRBV19 and J usage is TRBJ1-4; 8 bases line up with TRBD1. V shed 6 bases, J shed 10 bases, and the junction held 4 bases outside the gene matches. The CDR3 runs 12 residues. The germline V gene has CDR1 LNHDA and CDR2 SQIVND (reference sequence). CDR3 region: CASSPDRGKLFF. CDR3 sequence (DNA): TGTGCCAGTAGCCCCGACAGGGGAAAACTGTTTTTT.